The present entry profiles one T cell receptor beta chain with its context. Its antigen is unidentified. These data are taken from a study of T-cell reconstitution after alpha-beta-depleted transplantation in children. Looked up from germline, CDR1 is ENHRY and CDR2 is SYGVKD. With 6 bases removed from V and 4 bases from J, the gap between germline ends came to 15 bases. The CDR3 is 14 residues long. Study-wide results and caveats: Some patients' high day-60 TCRbeta diversity was attributed to recipient cells surviving conditioning. T-cell numbers and diversity one year post-transplant derived largely from freshly generated T cells.

Unique molecular identifiers were used in preparing the TCRbeta library. MiXCR, run by TCRdb on the PCR reads, gives a single entry per CDR3 protein. The sample records about 300,000 distinct CDR3 sequences, roughly a tenth being singletons. The rearrangement links TRBV10-3 to TRBJ1-1; TRBD1 is a possible D gene (6 bases). The sample in question was PBMCs, obtained before TCRalphabeta/CD19-depleted stem cell transplant. The sequence came from a boy under two years old with acute myeloid leukemia, due to receive a stem cell transplant. The CDR3 loop reads CAIREQGRITEAFF. CDR3 coding DNA: TGTGCCATCAGGGAACAGGGAAGAATCACTGAAGCTTTCTTT.